The present TCR beta chain was sequenced within a study of cytomegalovirus exposure and HLA in healthy donors. The study's findings and limits: Exclusion applied to some V segments, including TRBV6-2 and TRBV6-3, as they were indistinguishable. Altogether, 164 TCR beta chains were recorded as cytomegalovirus-associated. Later genetic work tied a missense DCLRE1C variant to beta-chain V and J trimming.

With V trimmed by 5 bases and J by 3 bases, 6 bases remained unmatched. This CDR3 is 16 amino acids long. Germline V gene lookup returns CDR1 MDHEN and CDR2 SYDVKM. Both 60 Vbeta primers and 13 Jbeta primers went into the PCR. Original data processing: An analysis performed later counted roughly 80 million unique TCR beta chains (roughly 10 million of them shared). Generated by immunoSEQ multiplex PCR, the TCRdb table keeps only in-frame clones and is missing some. V and J calls and clone size come straight from that table; D and trimming were deduced from the DNA. The data hold roughly 200,000 clones, with around 85% observed a single time. Details on this clone: The antigen remains unidentified.

The sequence was collected from a man in his fifties in good health and CMV-seronegative. The V gene is TRBV28, the J gene TRBJ2-1, with 11 bases lining up with TRBD2. The sequenced sample consisted of PBMCs. CDR3 region: CASSLATSGVYNEQFF. CDR3 coding DNA: TGTGCCAGCAGTCTAGCGACTAGCGGGGTCTACAATGAGCAGTTCTTC.